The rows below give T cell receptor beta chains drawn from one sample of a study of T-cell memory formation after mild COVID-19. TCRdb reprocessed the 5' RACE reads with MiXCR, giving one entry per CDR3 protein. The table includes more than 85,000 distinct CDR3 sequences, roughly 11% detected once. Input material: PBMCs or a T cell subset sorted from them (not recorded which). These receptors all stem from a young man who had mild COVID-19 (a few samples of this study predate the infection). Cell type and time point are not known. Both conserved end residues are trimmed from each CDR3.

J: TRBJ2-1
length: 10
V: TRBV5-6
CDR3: ASSLGRYEQF

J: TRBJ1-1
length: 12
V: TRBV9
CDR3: ASSVDNRGTEAF

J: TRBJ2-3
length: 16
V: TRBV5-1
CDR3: ASSPRASGVWGTDTQY

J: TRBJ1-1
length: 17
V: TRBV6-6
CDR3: ASSYAPTGTARMNTEAF

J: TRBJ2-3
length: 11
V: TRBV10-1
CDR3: ASSVLRTDTQY

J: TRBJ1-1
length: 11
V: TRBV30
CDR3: AWSVRGLTEAF

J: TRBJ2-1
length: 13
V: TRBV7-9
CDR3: ASSPGWDGPQEQF

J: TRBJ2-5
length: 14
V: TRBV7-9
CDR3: ASSSQIQGKEETQY

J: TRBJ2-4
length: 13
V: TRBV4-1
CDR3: ASSQDFLAKNIQY

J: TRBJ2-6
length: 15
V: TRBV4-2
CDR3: ASSQIRGQVGANVLT

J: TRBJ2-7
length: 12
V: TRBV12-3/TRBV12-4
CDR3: ASSWGTSTYEQY

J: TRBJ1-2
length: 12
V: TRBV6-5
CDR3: ASSRGRTGEGYT

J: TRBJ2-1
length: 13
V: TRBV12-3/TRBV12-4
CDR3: ASTQTSGPYNEQF

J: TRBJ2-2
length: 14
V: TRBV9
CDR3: ASSLLAGGNTGELF

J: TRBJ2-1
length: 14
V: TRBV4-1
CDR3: ASSQDSSGGYNEQF

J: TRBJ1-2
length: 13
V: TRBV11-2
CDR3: ASSSRTGVDYGYT

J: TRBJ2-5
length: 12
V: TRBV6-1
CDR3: ASKPRGGEETQY

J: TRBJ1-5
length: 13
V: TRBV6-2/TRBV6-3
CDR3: ASSLWAQSNQPQH

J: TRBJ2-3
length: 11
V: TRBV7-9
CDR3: ASSPEGTDTQY

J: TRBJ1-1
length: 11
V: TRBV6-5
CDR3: ASSYSGFTEAF

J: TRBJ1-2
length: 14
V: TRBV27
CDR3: ASRPMTGTVLYGYT